This T cell receptor beta chain was profiled in a study of CD8 T cells in ankylosing spondylitis. Regarding the study as a whole: With a CD8+ phenotype, disease-linked clones were relatively rare in peripheral blood. Ankylosing spondylitis blood appeared to carry a characteristic TCR beta motif of roughly eight highly homologous variants.

This clonotype was recorded at least ten times. No antigen is known for it. In making TCR beta libraries, quantitative 5'-RACE with molecular barcodes was used. TCRdb itself ran the 5' RACE reads through MiXCR, one entry per CDR3 protein. The sample holds 200,000 to 300,000 distinct CDR3 sequences, 8% to 9.5% seen once. Sequenced: blood, either unsorted or a sorted T cell fraction (not recorded which). The receptor comes from a male donor with ankylosing spondylitis or in good health (not recorded which).

The DNA of the CDR3 is TGCGCCAGCAGACGGACAGGGCCCGGGGAGCTGTTTTTT. Residues: CASRRTGPGELFF. The J gene is TRBJ2-2, the V gene TRBV5-1; TRBD1 aligns across 8 bases. The germline CDR1 and CDR2 sequences are SGHRS and YFSETQ. V lost 5 bases, J lost 6 bases, and 3 bases stayed unmatched. The CDR3 length is 13 residues.